Below are 28 T cell receptor beta chains sequenced from a single sample in a study of shared clonotypes between healthy human individuals (dated by TCRdb to about 2020). CD8 naive samples were obtained by positive selection for CCR7 among CD45RO-negative cells, yielding a CD45RA+CCR7+ population from which TemRA cells were excluded. Library generation was performed with the immunoSEQ multiplex PCR assay. The table comes from immuneACCESS by way of TCRdb, which keeps in-frame sequences with V and J called. Part of the clones is missing from these tables; in studies checked, under half for an unresolved V gene and the rest for unknown reasons. Recorded for this sample are over 2,000,000 clones; 85% to 95% of them occurred a single time. Around 1.7% of the sample goes to the ten largest clones. The sequencing sample was made of naive CD8+ T cells from PBMCs. Read against the paper, the sample's cell subset or site label means: CD45RA+CCR7+. The receptors originated from a man between 18 and 35 years old in good health. Some clones in this sample may be carry-over from other donors' samples.

This clone was counted once. V is TRBV5-1 and J is TRBJ2-7; D gene ambiguous. The germline V gene encodes CDR1 SGHRS and CDR2 YFSETQ. V was clipped by 0 bases and J by 3 bases, with 13 bases between them. The CDR3 covers 15 residues. The CDR3 nucleotides read TGCGCCAGCAGCTTGGCCTTGGCAGGAATCTACGAGCAGTACTTC. It translates to CASSLALAGIYEQYF.

The chain uses TRBV6-1 and TRBJ1-2, with D uncertain. The CDR3 is made up of 15 amino acids. Deletions cut 2 bases from V and 6 bases from J, with 16 bases between. Germline CDR1 reads MNHNS; CDR2 reads SASEGT. This CDR3 is CASSEWIGQINGYTF. For the CDR3, the DNA is TGTGCCAGCAGTGAATGGATAGGTCAGATCAATGGCTACACCTTC.

With respect to this clone: Additional DNA sequences in this sample encode the identical CDR3. V and J are TRBV6-5 and TRBJ1-2, with D unresolved. This CDR3 region has 13 residues. V gave up 2 bases and J gave up 5 bases, with 9 bases separating them. Germline V gene lookup returns CDR1 MNHEY and CDR2 SVGAGI. The CDR3 nucleotides are TGTGCCAGCAGTTACGGGCCGAATTATGGCTACACCTTC. Its protein product is CASSYGPNYGYTF.

The V and J genes are TRBV27 and TRBJ1-5; 9 bases fit TRBD1. Germline V lookup: CDR1 MNHEY, CDR2 SMNVEV (reference sequence). The CDR3 contains 16 residues. V trimming: 5 bases; J trimming: 6 bases; junction bases outside the gene matches: 11. This CDR3 is CASSLLGQGEGQPQHF. CDR3 nucleotide sequence: TGTGCCAGCAGTCTACTGGGACAGGGTGAAGGTCAGCCCCAGCATTTT.

In the case of this clone: In the same sample, other DNA sequences code for this CDR3. The chain links TRBV10-3 to TRBJ2-7, with unresolved D. This CDR3 has 12 residues. V lost 3 bases, J lost 4 bases, and 7 bases lay in between. CDR1 ENHRY and CDR2 SYGVKD come from the germline V gene. Here the CDR3 reads CAISDQTYEQYF. CDR3 sequence (DNA): TGTGCCATCAGTGACCAGACATACGAGCAGTACTTC.

The chain carries TRBV27 and TRBJ2-7, with D possibly matching TRBD2 (5 bases). CDR1 and CDR2 from the germline V gene are MNHEY and SMNVEV (reference sequence). Trimming stripped 8 bases from V and 6 bases from J, with 11 bases between. The CDR3 has 11 residues. The CDR3 sequence is CASRRGGEQYF. The CDR3 nucleotides are TGTGCCAGCCGTCGGGGTGGCGAGCAGTACTTC.

V gene TRBV7-8 combines with J gene TRBJ2-7; 7 bases align to TRBD1. V shed 3 bases, J shed 3 bases, and the junction held 5 bases outside the gene matches. CDR1 and CDR2 (germline): SGHVS, FQNEAQ. This CDR3 spans 14 amino acids. The CDR3 region has the DNA TGTGCCAGCAGCTTGGGACAGCGCAACTACGAGCAGTACTTC. Protein product: CASSLGQRNYEQYF.

This chain uses TRBV5-1 with TRBJ2-7, with D hard to call. Germline loops: CDR1 SGHRS, CDR2 YFSETQ. V gave up 4 bases and J gave up 3 bases, with 11 bases separating them. The CDR3 length is 13 residues. The CDR3 DNA sequence: TGCGCCAGCAGCCCAGAGATGGACTACGAGCAGTACTTC. Residues: CASSPEMDYEQYF.

The chain recombines TRBV11-2 with TRBJ1-5; possible D gene TRBD1, 5 bases. The CDR3 covers 15 residues. V was clipped by 1 base and J by 4 bases, with 11 bases between them. CDR1 SGHAT and CDR2 FQNNGV come from the germline V gene. For the CDR3, the DNA is TGTGCCAGCAGCTTAGGGTGGGGGGAGAATCAGCCCCAGCATTTT. This encodes CASSLGWGENQPQHF.

This chain uses TRBV19 with TRBJ2-1, with TRBD2 as a possible D gene (6 bases). The V end was cut by 1 base, the J end by 3 bases, with 7 bases between. The CDR3 totals 14 residues. Germline assignment: CDR1 LNHDA and CDR2 SQIVND (reference sequence). CDR3 amino acids: CASSIAEGYNEQFF. DNA for the CDR3: TGTGCCAGTAGTATAGCGGAGGGCTACAATGAGCAGTTCTTC.

The chain is built from TRBV5-4 and TRBJ2-2; D gene ambiguous. The CDR3 loop spans 11 amino acids. V dropped 8 bases and J dropped 6 bases, with 8 bases sitting between them. In germline, CDR1 is SGHNT, CDR2 YYREEE (reference sequence). The CDR3 loop is CASGEPGELFF. The CDR3 coding sequence is TGTGCCAGTGGCGAACCCGGGGAGCTGTTTTTT.

The chain has TRBV6-5 and TRBJ1-1; TRBD1 is a possible D gene (6 bases). The ends were cut back, 6 bases at V and 3 bases at J, with 17 bases in the middle. CDR1 MNHEY and CDR2 SVGAGI come from the germline V gene. The CDR3 runs 15 residues. The CDR3 DNA reads TGTGCCAGCAGCACCTACAGGGCAACGGACACTGAAGCTTTCTTT. Translating gives CASSTYRATDTEAFF.

J is TRBJ2-7 and V is TRBV10-2; 8 bases line up with TRBD2. Looked up from germline, CDR1 is WSHSY and CDR2 is SAAADI. CDR3 length equals 15 residues. Trimming took 5 bases from V and 0 from J; bases not matched to a gene: 6. Here the CDR3 DNA reads TGCGCCAGCAGTACAACTAGCGGAATCTCCTACGAGCAGTACTTC. This gives the protein CASSTTSGISYEQYF.

The genes are TRBV6-1 and TRBJ2-7; 8 nucleotides agree with TRBD2. Per germline, CDR1 MNHNS and CDR2 SASEGT. This CDR3 has 15 residues. Germline trimming cut 2 bases from V and 0 bases from J; bases unmatched to any gene: 3. The CDR3 DNA sequence: TGTGCCAGCAGTGAATTCAGCGGGAGCTCCTACGAGCAGTACTTC. As protein: CASSEFSGSSYEQYF.

This sequence joins TRBV5-5 and TRBJ1-3; no definite D call. Germline V lookup: CDR1 SGHKS, CDR2 YYEKEE (reference sequence). Trimming shortened V by 3 bases and J by 4 bases, and 8 bases separated the two germline ends. This CDR3 region has 13 residues. CDR3 sequence reads: CASSYRIGNTIYF. CDR3 DNA sequence: TGTGCCAGCAGCTATCGGATCGGAAACACCATATATTTT. The full variable domain, its missing parts supplied by reference TRBV5-5 and TRBJ1-3, is DAGVTQSPTHLIKTRGQQVTLRCSPISGHKSVSWYQQVLGQGPQFIFQYYEKEERGRGNFPDRFSARQFPNYSSELNVNALLLGDSALYLCASSYRIGNTIYFGEGSWLTVV.

This chain joins TRBV11-2 and TRBJ1-2; a weak D match, TRBD1 (6 bases). V lost 3 bases to trimming and J lost 8 bases, with 19 bases between them. Germline V lookup: CDR1 SGHAT, CDR2 FQNNGV. This CDR3 comprises 15 residues. The CDR3: CASSFPGAQIGGYTF. The CDR3 DNA sequence: TGTGCCAGCAGCTTTCCAGGGGCCCAGATCGGGGGCTACACCTTC.

This rearrangement joins TRBV27 to TRBJ2-7; maybe TRBD2 (6 bases). V lost 2 bases and J lost 5, with 16 bases in between. The CDR3 length is 15 residues. Germline CDR1 and CDR2: MNHEY and SMNVEV (reference sequence). The CDR3 is CASSLSGGIVNEQYF. The CDR3 DNA sequence: TGTGCCAGCAGTTTAAGTGGGGGGATCGTAAACGAGCAGTACTTC.

On this clone itself: This specimen includes other DNA sequences encoding the same CDR3. The chain joins TRBV27 to TRBJ2-7, with unresolved D. CDR1 and CDR2 from the germline V gene are MNHEY and SMNVEV (reference sequence). Deletions cut 3 bases from V and 1 base from J, with 10 bases between. The CDR3 has 14 residues. This chain's CDR3 is CASSFVGSSYEQYF. The CDR3 bases are TGTGCCAGCAGTTTCGTGGGTTCATCCTACGAGCAGTACTTC.

This clone showed up just a few times. This rearrangement joins TRBV9 to TRBJ1-1, with D hard to call. Deletions cut 0 bases from V and 8 bases from J, with 11 bases between. The CDR3 covers 13 residues. Germline V gives CDR1 SGDLS, CDR2 YYNGEE. This chain's CDR3 is CASSVDPGSEAFF. The CDR3 region has the DNA TGTGCCAGCAGCGTAGATCCTGGGTCAGAAGCTTTCTTT.

The V call is TRBV10-3, the J call TRBJ2-2; 11 bases fit TRBD2. This CDR3 spans 16 amino acids. CDR1 and CDR2 from the germline V gene are ENHRY and SYGVKD. After removal of 0 bases from V and 4 bases from J, the junction contained 1 base not matched to a gene. The CDR3 spells CAISESTSGATGELFF. For the CDR3, the DNA is TGTGCCATCAGTGAGTCGACTAGCGGGGCCACCGGGGAGCTGTTTTTT.

The chain links TRBV14 to TRBJ2-7; 8 bases line up with TRBD2. J was trimmed by 0 bases and V by 4 bases; bases with no gene match: 11. This CDR3 is built from 17 residues. In germline, CDR1 is SGHDN, CDR2 FVKESK. The CDR3 reads CASSLRLGGRLSYEQYF. CDR3 in DNA: TGTGCCAGCAGCCTCCGACTAGGCGGGAGGCTCTCCTACGAGCAGTACTTC.

V and J are TRBV4-3 and TRBJ1-2; the D is unclear. Trimming stripped 0 bases from V and 8 bases from J, with 16 bases between. CDR3 length equals 15 residues. The germline gives CDR1 LGHNA, CDR2 YSLEER. In DNA, the CDR3 is TGCGCCAGCAGCCAAGAAGGTGTGGCGGGTTCCGGCTACACCTTC. Residues: CASSQEGVAGSGYTF.

This chain links TRBV18 with TRBJ1-5; TRBD1 is a possible D gene (6 bases). The V gene's germline CDR1 is KGHSH and CDR2 LQKENI. Trimming pared 2 bases from V and 0 bases from J, leaving 17 bases between. This CDR3 spans 18 amino acids. DNA of the CDR3: TGTGCCAGCTCACCAAGCAGGGGCAGGGAATATAGCAATCAGCCCCAGCATTTT. Translating gives CASSPSRGREYSNQPQHF.

This chain connects TRBV27 to TRBJ2-1; D is uncertain. Germline V lookup: CDR1 MNHEY, CDR2 SMNVEV (reference sequence). The germline V and J ends were trimmed by 2 bases and 4 bases, with 12 bases remaining between them. CDR3 size: 15 residues. The CDR3 region has the DNA TGTGCCAGCAGTTTAATTCCCGAACAGTACAATGAGCAGTTCTTC. Translated: CASSLIPEQYNEQFF.

As for this clone: In the same sample, other DNA sequences code for this CDR3. The chain is built from TRBV7-9 and TRBJ1-1; no clear D gene. CDR1 is SEHNR and CDR2 is FQNEAQ in the germline V gene (reference sequence). V gave up 1 base and J gave up 2 bases, with 8 bases separating them. The CDR3 has 14 amino acids. The CDR3 reads CASSLGWGNTEAFF. The CDR3 nucleotides are TGTGCCAGCAGCTTAGGGTGGGGAAACACTGAAGCTTTCTTT.

This sequence joins TRBV13 and TRBJ2-1; 7 nucleotides match TRBD1. This CDR3 region has 17 residues. The V gene end was trimmed by 0 bases and the J gene end by 4 bases; junction bases not matched to a gene: 9. Germline CDR1 is PRHDT and CDR2 is FYEKMQ (reference sequence). The CDR3 spells CASSLGPGTESYNEQFF. The CDR3 DNA reads TGTGCCAGCAGCTTAGGTCCCGGGACAGAATCTTACAATGAGCAGTTCTTC.

This sequence joins TRBV9 and TRBJ2-5, with D possibly TRBD1 on 6 matching bases. V lost 2 bases and J 4 bases, leaving 12 bases between the germline ends. Germline-derived CDR1 and CDR2 are SGDLS and YYNGEE. The CDR3 consists of 14 residues. The CDR3 spells CASSVFGTRETQYF. The CDR3 DNA is TGTGCCAGCAGCGTCTTCGGGACAAGAGAGACCCAGTACTTC.

The sample holds one count of this clone. CDR3 nucleotide sequence: TGTGCCAGCAGCGCTGCCCGCTACGGAGAGACCCAGTACTTC. Its translation is CASSAARYGETQYF. This chain links TRBV9 with TRBJ2-5; D remains ambiguous. V lost 3 bases and J lost 4, with 13 bases in between. Germline V gene lookup returns CDR1 SGDLS and CDR2 YYNGEE. This CDR3 contains 14 residues. Together with reference TRBV9 and TRBJ2-5, the CDR3 gives the full variable domain: DSGVTQTPKHLITATGQRVTLRCSPRSGDLSVYWYQQSLDQGLQFLIQYYNGEERAKGNILERFSAQQFPDLHSELNLSSLELGDSALYFCASSAARYGETQYFGPGTRLLVL.